The present T cell receptor (beta chain) was sequenced within a study of CD8+CD57+ T cells in acquired aplastic anemia. Broader study findings: Around 30 was the count of CD8+ CDR3 sequences that patients shared with controls. Patients did not significantly differ from controls in CD8+ Simpson's diversity.

A word on this clonotype: Its antigen is undetermined.

CDR1 and CDR2 from the germline V gene are SGHTA and FQGTGA. The CDR3 consists of 14 residues. V gave up 0 bases and J gave up 6 bases, with 9 bases separating them. The template used for profiling TCR beta VDJ and CDR3 was genomic DNA. TCRdb reanalysed the reads using MiXCR and keeps one entry per CDR3 protein. The sample contains a few hundred thousand distinct CDR3 sequences, over 60% of which appear only once. The rearrangement uses TRBV7-3 and TRBJ2-1; D unresolved. The material sequenced was sorted CD4+, CD8+, or CD8+CD57+ T cells (not recorded which) from PBMCs. This TCR was recovered from a human donor in good health. DNA of the CDR3: TGTGCCAGCAGCTTAACGTTTACCAGCAATGAGCAGTTCTTC. Protein sequence: CASSLTFTSNEQFF.